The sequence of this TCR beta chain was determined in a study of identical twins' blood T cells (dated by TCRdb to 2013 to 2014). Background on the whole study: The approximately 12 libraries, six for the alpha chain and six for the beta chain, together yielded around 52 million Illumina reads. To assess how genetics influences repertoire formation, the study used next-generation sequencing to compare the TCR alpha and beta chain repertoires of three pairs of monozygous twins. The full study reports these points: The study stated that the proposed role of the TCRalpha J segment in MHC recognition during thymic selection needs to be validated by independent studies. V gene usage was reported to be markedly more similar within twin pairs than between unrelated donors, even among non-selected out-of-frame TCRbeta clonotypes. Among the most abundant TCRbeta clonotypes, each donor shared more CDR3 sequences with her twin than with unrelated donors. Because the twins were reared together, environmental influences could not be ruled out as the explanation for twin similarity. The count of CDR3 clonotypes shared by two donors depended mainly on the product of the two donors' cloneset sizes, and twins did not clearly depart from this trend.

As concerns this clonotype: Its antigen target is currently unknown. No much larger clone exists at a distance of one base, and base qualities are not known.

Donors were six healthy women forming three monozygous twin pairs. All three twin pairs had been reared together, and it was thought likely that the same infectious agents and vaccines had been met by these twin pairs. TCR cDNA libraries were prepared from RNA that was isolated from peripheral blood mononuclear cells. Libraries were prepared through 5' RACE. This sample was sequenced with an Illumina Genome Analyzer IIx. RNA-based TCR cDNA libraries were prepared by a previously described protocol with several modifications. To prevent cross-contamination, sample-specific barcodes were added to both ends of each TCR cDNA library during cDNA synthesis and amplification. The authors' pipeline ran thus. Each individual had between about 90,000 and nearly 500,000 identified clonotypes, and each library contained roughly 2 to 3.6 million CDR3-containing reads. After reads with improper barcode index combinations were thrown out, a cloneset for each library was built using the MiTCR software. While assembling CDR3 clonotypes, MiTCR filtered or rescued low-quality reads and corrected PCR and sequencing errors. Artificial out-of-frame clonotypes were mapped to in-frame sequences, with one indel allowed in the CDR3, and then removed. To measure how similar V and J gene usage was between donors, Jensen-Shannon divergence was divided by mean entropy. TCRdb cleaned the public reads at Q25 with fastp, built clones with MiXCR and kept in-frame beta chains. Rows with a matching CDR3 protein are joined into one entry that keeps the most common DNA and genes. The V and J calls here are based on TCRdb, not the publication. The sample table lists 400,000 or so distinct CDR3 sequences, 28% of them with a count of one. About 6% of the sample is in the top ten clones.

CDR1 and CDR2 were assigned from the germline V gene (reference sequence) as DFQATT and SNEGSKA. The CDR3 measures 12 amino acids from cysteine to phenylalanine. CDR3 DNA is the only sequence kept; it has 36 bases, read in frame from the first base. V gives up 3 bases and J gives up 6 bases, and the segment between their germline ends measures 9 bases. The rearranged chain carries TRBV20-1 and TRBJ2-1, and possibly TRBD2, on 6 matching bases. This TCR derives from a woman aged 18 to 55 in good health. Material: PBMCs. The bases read TGCAGTGCTAGCGGGAGCGTCAATGAGCAGTTCTTC. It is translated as CSASGSVNEQFF.